This TCR beta chain derives from a study of T cell responses to AZD1222 COVID-19 vaccine. General study findings and limits: White British ancestry dominated among donors, who included more females, and clonal diversity was possibly underestimated. Increases in Spike-specific TCR breadth and depth were seen after two AZD1222 doses. Per reports, nearly half of all spike-specific TCRs target regions that are unmutated in variants. Researchers report vaccine-associated CD4 TCRs spanning spike, with dominance at 160-218 and 743-854.

This clone turned up a few times. Its antigen is still unknown. This CDR3 is 14 amino acids long. V lost 4 bases and J 2 bases, leaving 13 bases between the germline ends. Germline V gene data show CDR1 as SGHRS and CDR2 as YFSETQ. Produced via immunoSEQ multiplex PCR; TCRdb's table is partial and in-frame only. The sample contains 92,000 or so clones, about nine tenths of which appear only once. This TCR derives from an adult in good health. The J gene is TRBJ2-7, the V gene TRBV5-1; possible D gene TRBD1, 5 bases. The sequences come from peripheral blood, collected on day 0 of AZD1222 vaccination. DNA of the CDR3: TGCGCCAGCAGCGAAGGACAAGGGGCCTACGAGCAGTACTTC. This translates into CASSEGQGAYEQYF.